One sample yielded the 23 T cell receptor beta chains listed below, sequenced in a study of T cells in Graves' hyperthyroidism and ophthalmopathy. Amplification of TCR beta CDR3 regions used RNA as the template. The HTBI primer set drove a first-round RT-PCR of the TCR CDR3. MiXCR, applied by TCRdb to the multiplex PCR reads, yields one record per CDR3 protein. The profile covers hundreds of thousands of distinct CDR3 sequences, with 35% to 40% appearing a single time and approximately 10% taken by the ten largest. The sequenced sample consisted of blood. Every receptor here comes from a man aged 18-30 years with Graves' hyperthyroidism.

This rearrangement joins TRBV2 to TRBJ2-5; D call uncertain. With 8 bases removed from V and 3 bases from J, the gap between germline ends came to 10 bases. Per the germline V gene, CDR1 is SNHLY and CDR2 is FYNNEI. The CDR3 sequence is 12 residues long. This chain's CDR3 is CASSVGKETQYF. CDR3 coding DNA: TGTGCCAGCTCTGTGGGGAAAGAGACCCAGTACTTC.

The chain recombines TRBV2 with TRBJ1-6, with 9 positions matching TRBD1. Looked up from germline, CDR1 is SNHLY and CDR2 is FYNNEI. The V gene end was trimmed by 6 bases and the J gene end by 8 bases; junction bases not matched to a gene: 5. The CDR3 totals 14 residues. Here the CDR3 reads CASRLGQGHSPLHF. DNA for the CDR3: TGTGCCAGCAGACTGGGACAGGGCCATTCACCCCTCCACTTT.

The chain employs TRBV7-9 and TRBJ2-2, with 8 bases aligning to TRBD2. Germline V gives CDR1 SEHNR, CDR2 FQNEAQ (reference sequence). The CDR3 has 14 residues. Trimming cost V 4 bases and J 6 bases; bases outside gene matches: 4. CDR3 nucleotides: TGTGCCAGCAGCTCTCGGGGGGGTTCCGGGGAGCTGTTTTTT. Translation gives CASSSRGGSGELFF.

This clonotype was picked up one time. J is TRBJ2-7 and V is TRBV6-1, with TRBD1 as a possible D gene (6 bases). V dropped 3 bases and J dropped 3 bases, with 15 bases sitting between them. Germline assignment: CDR1 MNHNS and CDR2 SASEGT. There are 15 residues in the CDR3. For the CDR3, the DNA is TGTGCCAGCAGTGAGTTTTCACAGGGCGGCTACGAGCAGTACTTC. Translation gives CASSEFSQGGYEQYF.

The V and J genes are TRBV2 and TRBJ2-5; D call uncertain. Germline loops: CDR1 SNHLY, CDR2 FYNNEI. Trimming took 1 base from V and 5 from J, leaving 14 bases between them. CDR3 size: 15 residues. The CDR3: CASSEGTDQGETQYF. The CDR3 nucleotides are TGTGCCAGCAGTGAAGGGACGGACCAAGGGGAGACCCAGTACTTC. The full variable domain, its missing parts supplied by reference TRBV2 and TRBJ2-5, is EPEVTQTPSHQVTQMGQEVILRCVPISNHLYFYWYRQILGQKVEFLVSFYNNEISEKSEIFDDQFSVERPDGSNFTLKIRSTKLEDSAMYFCASSEGTDQGETQYFGPGTRLLVL.

The count of this clonotype is one. The chain joins TRBV12-3 or TRBV12-4 to TRBJ2-5; TRBD2 matches at 13 bases. There are 17 residues in the CDR3. The V gene end was trimmed by 6 bases and the J gene end by 2 bases; junction bases not matched to a gene: 9. The CDR3 sequence: CASSFEGLAGAQETQYF. In DNA, the CDR3 is TGTGCCAGCAGCTTCGAAGGACTAGCGGGGGCTCAAGAGACCCAGTACTTC.

A note on this clonotype: An end of the junction differs from the germline gene, which may be a read error. This chain joins TRBV7-9 and TRBJ2-7, with unresolved D. The CDR3 loop spans 13 amino acids. CDR1 and CDR2 from the germline V gene are SEHNR and FQNEAQ (reference sequence). The CDR3 coding sequence is TGTGCCAGTAGTTCCGACGGTTCCTACGAGCAGTGCTTC. It yields the protein CASSSDGSYEQCF.

The rearrangement uses TRBV29-1 and TRBJ2-7; no firm D call. The V and J ends lost 4 bases and 0 bases respectively, with 7 bases between them. Germline V gene lookup returns CDR1 SQVTM and CDR2 ANQGSEA. The CDR3 is 12 residues long. CDR3 in DNA: TGCAGCGTTGGGGCTAGCTCCTACGAGCAGTACTTC. As protein: CSVGASSYEQYF.

V and J are TRBV19 and TRBJ1-2; the D is unclear. CDR3 length: 16 residues. V was trimmed by 5 bases and J by 8 bases, leaving 24 bases between them. Per the germline V gene, CDR1 is LNHDA and CDR2 is SQIVND (reference sequence). The chain's CDR3 is CASSPQGTGELRGYTF. In DNA, the CDR3 is TGTGCCAGTAGTCCCCAAGGAACCGGGGAGCTGCGAGGCTACACCTTC.

The rearrangement links TRBV6-1 to TRBJ2-5, with D perhaps TRBD1 or TRBD2 (7 bases each). Germline CDR1 and CDR2: MNHNS and SASEGT. There are 13 residues in the CDR3. The ends were cut back, 6 bases at V and 7 bases at J, with 15 bases in the middle. The CDR3 is CASRATGEGTQYF. CDR3 coding DNA: TGTGCCAGCAGAGCTACAGGGGAGGGGACCCAGTACTTC.

The chain links TRBV20-1 to TRBJ2-2; D not resolved. From germline, CDR1 is DFQATT and CDR2 SNEGSKA (reference sequence). This CDR3 spans 16 amino acids. With 0 bases removed from V and 5 bases from J, the gap between germline ends came to 16 bases. CDR3 DNA: TGCAGTGCTAGAGATCCCAGGTTCGAAATGACCGGGGAGCTGTTTTTT. It codes for CSARDPRFEMTGELFF.

This clonotype appeared many times. The J gene is TRBJ1-2, the V gene TRBV29-1; no firm D call. Trimming stripped 2 bases from V and 1 base from J, with 8 bases between. Germline assignment: CDR1 SQVTM and CDR2 ANQGSEA. CDR3 length: 13 amino acids. CDR3 protein: CSVESGLNYGYTF. Here the CDR3 DNA reads TGCAGCGTTGAATCAGGTCTTAACTATGGCTACACCTTC.

This clonotype was observed a handful of times. V is TRBV2 and J is TRBJ1-1; no clear D. The CDR3 contains 15 residues. V was clipped by 3 bases and J by 9 bases, with 20 bases between them. Germline assignment: CDR1 SNHLY and CDR2 FYNNEI. The CDR3 DNA sequence: TGTGCCAGCAGTGATGATGGACGCCCGGAGGGTAAAGCTTTCTTT. It translates to CASSDDGRPEGKAFF.

This clonotype was recorded at least ten times. The V gene is TRBV19, the J gene TRBJ1-6, with D hard to call. The V end was cut by 3 bases, the J end by 7 bases, with 16 bases between. The CDR3 is made up of 16 amino acids. CDR1 is LNHDA, CDR2 SQIVND, per germline (reference sequence). CDR3 loop: CASSMEGGLPNSPLHF. The CDR3 DNA reads TGTGCCAGTAGTATGGAGGGCGGCCTCCCAAATTCACCCCTCCACTTT.

On this clonotype: A much more abundant neighbour one base away suggests this may be a read error. The V and J genes are TRBV7-2 and TRBJ1-2; 8 bases are shared with TRBD1. The CDR3 runs to 16 residues. Germline V gives CDR1 SGHTA, CDR2 FQGNSA. The ends lost 3 bases at V and 0 bases at J; junction bases unmatched: 6. The CDR3 sequence is CASSFGYRGANYGYTF. In DNA, the CDR3 is TGTGCCAGCAGCTTCGGCTACAGGGGGGCTAACTATGGCTACACCTTC.

In the case of this clonotype: A read error may produce the germline difference seen at one junction end. This chain joins TRBV12-3 or TRBV12-4 and TRBJ2-2; D possibly corresponds to TRBD2 (6 bases). This CDR3 region has 13 residues. The CDR3 here is CASSLAVPGELFF. CDR3 in DNA: TGTGCCAGCAGCTTAGCGGTCCCCGGGGAGCTGTTTTTT.

This clonotype was observed at least ten times. The rearrangement joins TRBV10-1 to TRBJ1-5, with a weak D call TRBD1 (5 bases). V was trimmed by 2 bases and J by 3 bases, leaving 17 bases between them. Germline values: CDR1 WNHNN, CDR2 SYGVQD (reference sequence). The CDR3 is 17 residues long. The CDR3, as DNA: TGCGCCAGCAGTGAGATGGGGGAATCGCCCTTCAATCAGCCCCAGCATTTT. Protein: CASSEMGESPFNQPQHF.

This clonotype was seen ten or more times. The V and J genes are TRBV7-6 and TRBJ1-1; D not resolved. Germline CDR1 is SGHVS and CDR2 is FNYEAQ. The CDR3 runs to 13 residues. Trimming took off 2 bases at V and 6 bases at J, with 10 bases between the two ends. The CDR3 spells CASSLWSGAEAFF. In DNA form, the CDR3 reads TGTGCCAGCAGCTTATGGTCCGGGGCTGAAGCTTTCTTT. The full variable domain, rest sourced from reference TRBV7-6 and TRBJ1-1, is GAGVSQSPRYKVTKRGQDVALRCDPISGHVSLYWYRQALGQGPEFLTYFNYEAQQDKSGLPNDRFSAERPEGSISTLTIQRTEQRDSAMYRCASSLWSGAEAFFGQGTRLTVV.

The chain uses TRBV6-1 and TRBJ2-7; TRBD2 agrees at 8 bases. The CDR3 consists of 15 residues. Germline trimming cut 3 bases from V and 6 bases from J; bases unmatched to any gene: 10. Germline CDR1 and CDR2: MNHNS and SASEGT. CDR3 amino acids: CASSDPQGLGSEQYF. The CDR3 region has the DNA TGTGCCAGCAGTGATCCCCAGGGACTAGGATCCGAGCAGTACTTC.

The chain couples TRBV7-2 to TRBJ1-2; D is undetermined. The CDR3 runs to 14 residues. Trimming took 8 bases from V and 2 from J, leaving 15 bases between them. Germline V gives CDR1 SGHTA, CDR2 FQGNSA. In DNA, the CDR3 is TGTGCCAGCGTTCACTCCGGGCCGAACTATGGCTACACCTTC. Encoded protein: CASVHSGPNYGYTF.

The sample holds a few counts of this clonotype. V usage is TRBV29-1 and J usage is TRBJ2-5; 9 bases map to TRBD2. J lost 4 bases, V lost 4 bases, and 7 bases had no gene match. Germline-derived CDR1 and CDR2 are SQVTM and ANQGSEA. This CDR3 is built from 14 residues. CDR3 nucleotide sequence: TGCAGCGTTGGGGGACTAGCTTTTGGAGAGACCCAGTACTTC. Protein: CSVGGLAFGETQYF.

This clonotype was observed a handful of times. The chain couples TRBV6-6 to TRBJ2-7, with 7 nucleotides matching TRBD1. The CDR3 loop spans 15 amino acids. V was clipped by 6 bases and J by 1 base; unmatched bases: 9. Germline V gene lookup returns CDR1 MNHNY and CDR2 SVGAGI (reference sequence). For the CDR3, the DNA is TGTGCCAGCAGCCCTCACAGGGGTGGATCCTACGAGCAGTACTTC. This sequence encodes CASSPHRGGSYEQYF.

This clonotype has just a few counts. The chain has TRBV20-1 and TRBJ1-3; 9 nucleotides line up with TRBD1. J was trimmed by 8 bases and V by 4 bases; bases with no gene match: 6. CDR3 length: 13 residues. Germline assignment: CDR1 DFQATT and CDR2 SNEGSKA (reference sequence). CDR3 residues: CSAIRDRADTIYF. DNA for the CDR3: TGCAGTGCTATCCGGGACAGGGCTGACACCATATATTTT.